The text below deals with one TCR beta chain. This entry belongs to a study of blood T cell repertoires in COVID-19. Germline CDR1 is LNHDA and CDR2 is SQIVND (reference sequence). V was trimmed by 3 bases and J by 8 bases, leaving 13 bases between them. This CDR3 is 13 amino acids long. Some clones are missing from TCRdb's copy, which holds only in-frame ones; the method was immunoSEQ multiplex PCR. The repertoire holds about 170,000 clones, with less than 85% as singletons. The sample consisted of PBMCs or T cells enriched from blood (not recorded which). V and J are TRBV19 and TRBJ1-2, with a possible D match to TRBD1 (5 bases). The receptor was derived from a woman aged 45-60 years who had recovered from COVID-19. CDR3 in amino acids: CASSIAQGRGYTF. DNA for the CDR3: TGTGCCAGTAGTATCGCCCAGGGCCGCGGCTACACCTTC.